Each of the 20 T cell receptor beta chains below was sequenced from the same sample in a study of T cell responses to AZD1222 COVID-19 vaccine. Data came from immunoSEQ multiplex PCR; TCRdb stores just in-frame clones and leaves some out. The top ten hold 3% of the sample, which has about 120,000 clones, roughly 86% seen once. This sample comprised peripheral blood, obtained 28 days after the second AZD1222 dose. All receptors come from an adult who received the AZD1222 COVID-19 vaccine.

Here the CDR3 DNA reads TGTGCCAGCAGTTTTTGGGCAGGTCCGGGTTCACCCCTCCACTTT. It is translated as CASSFWAGPGSPLHF. The rearrangement links TRBV28 to TRBJ1-6; D is uncertain. V lost 3 bases and J lost 9, with 15 bases in between. Germline CDR1 is MDHEN and CDR2 is SYDVKM. CDR3 length: 15 amino acids. Filled out from reference TRBV28 and TRBJ1-6, the complete variable domain reads DVKVTQSSRYLVKRTGEKVFLECVQDMDHENMFWYRQDPGLGLRLIYFSYDVKMKEKGDIPEGYSVSREKKERFSLILESASTNQTSMYLCASSFWAGPGSPLHFGNGTRLTVT.

The chain combines TRBV6-2 or TRBV6-3 with TRBJ2-2, with 9 bases fitting TRBD1. V shed 6 bases, J shed 5 bases, and the junction held 4 bases outside the gene matches. The CDR3 has 14 amino acids. Germline V gene sequence: CDR1 MNHEY, CDR2 SVGEGT. The CDR3: CASSSGTGTGELFF. The CDR3 DNA reads TGTGCCAGCAGCTCCGGGACAGGGACCGGGGAGCTGTTTTTT.

This chain links TRBV12-2 with TRBJ1-2. TRBV12-2 counts as a pseudogene. The CDR3 is 14 residues long. The DNA for the CDR3 is TGTGCAAGTCGCTTAGCACGGCGGGACTATGGCTACACCTTC. This translates into CASRLARRDYGYTF.

This clone was recorded once. The V and J genes are TRBV11-2 and TRBJ1-3; TRBD1 aligns across 7 bases. The CDR3 is made up of 15 amino acids. Germline CDR1 reads SGHAT; CDR2 reads FQNNGV. After removal of 4 bases from V and 6 bases from J, the junction contained 9 bases not matched to a gene. The CDR3 sequence is CASSSQGGASNTIYF. CDR3 nucleotide sequence: TGTGCCAGCAGCTCCCAGGGGGGCGCATCAAACACCATATATTTT.

The chain carries TRBV14 and TRBJ2-5; 7 nucleotides match TRBD2. Trimming at V came to 1 base and at J to 4 bases, leaving 3 bases not matched to a gene. The germline CDR1 and CDR2 sequences are SGHDN and FVKESK. This CDR3 has 14 amino acids. CDR3 residues: CASSQGTRGETQYF. The CDR3 nucleotides read TGTGCCAGCAGCCAAGGGACTAGGGGAGAGACCCAGTACTTC.

This clone was counted only a few times. The CDR3 loop reads CASSLVGQATTDTQYF. Written as DNA, the CDR3 is TGTGCCAGCAGCTTAGTTGGGCAGGCGACCACAGATACGCAGTATTTT. The chain uses TRBV11-3 and TRBJ2-3; D is unresolved. The CDR3 extends over 16 amino acids. The germline V gene has CDR1 SGHNT and CDR2 YENEEA. Trimming shortened V by 1 base and J by 2 bases, and 13 bases separated the two germline ends.

The gene calls are TRBV9 and TRBJ2-3, with TRBD2 matching 10 bases. This CDR3 is 14 amino acids long. V trimming: 4 bases; J trimming: 3 bases; junction bases outside the gene matches: 2. Germline V gene sequence: CDR1 SGDLS, CDR2 YYNGEE. CDR3: CASSPSGRTDTQYF. DNA of the CDR3: TGTGCCAGCAGCCCTAGCGGGAGAACAGATACGCAGTATTTT.

This chain links TRBV2 with TRBJ2-5; TRBD1 matches at 9 bases. In germline, CDR1 is SNHLY, CDR2 FYNNEI. This CDR3 has 14 residues. V was pared by 6 bases and J by 4 bases, with 6 bases of the junction left unmatched. The CDR3: CASSVQGAGETQYF. The CDR3 DNA reads as TGTGCCAGCAGCGTACAGGGGGCTGGAGAGACCCAGTACTTC.

As DNA, the CDR3 is TGTGCCTGGAGTGATCGGGGGGACCGGACCCAGTACTTC. Protein product: CAWSDRGDRTQYF. This rearrangement joins TRBV30 to TRBJ2-5, with 7 bases lining up with TRBD2. The length of the CDR3 is 13 residues. V dropped 1 base and J dropped 7; count of bases not matched to a gene: 6. CDR1 and CDR2 (germline): GTSNPN, SVGIG (reference sequence).

The V gene is TRBV5-3, the J gene TRBJ2-7; D perhaps matches TRBD1 (5 bases). TRBV5-3 is flagged as an ORF with uncertain function. Trimming cost V 3 bases and J 5 bases, with 18 bases left between them. The CDR3 covers 15 residues. CDR3 loop: CARSSRIPRRDEQYF. As DNA, the CDR3 is TGTGCCAGAAGCTCGCGAATCCCCCGCAGGGACGAGCAGTACTTC.

The chain combines TRBV2 with TRBJ1-5; D is undetermined. This CDR3 is built from 15 residues. Germline V lookup: CDR1 SNHLY, CDR2 FYNNEI. V was clipped by 8 bases and J by 7 bases, with 21 bases between them. The CDR3 reads CASGIGLSRNQPQHF. CDR3 bases: TGTGCCAGCGGCATAGGTCTTTCTAGGAACCAGCCCCAGCATTTT.

This clone was seen once. The CDR3: CASRKRGTDQPQHF. The CDR3 region has the DNA TGTGCCAGTAGAAAACGAGGGACAGATCAGCCCCAGCATTTT. V and J are TRBV19 and TRBJ1-5, with 7 bases lining up with TRBD1. This CDR3 contains 14 residues. Trimming cost V 6 bases and J 5 bases; bases outside gene matches: 7. Per germline, CDR1 LNHDA and CDR2 SQIVND (reference sequence).

This clone showed up many times. The chain uses TRBV5-1 and TRBJ2-7; D perhaps matches TRBD1 (7 bases). The CDR3 runs 15 residues. Germline V gene lookup returns CDR1 SGHRS and CDR2 YFSETQ. V was shortened by 3 bases and J by 3 bases, with 16 bases between the two germline ends. Here the CDR3 DNA reads TGCGCCAGCAGCTGGGTCCAGGGGGGTTTCTACGAGCAGTACTTC. It yields the protein CASSWVQGGFYEQYF.

This rearrangement joins TRBV28 to TRBJ2-1, with 8 bases matching TRBD1. Germline loops: CDR1 MDHEN, CDR2 SYDVKM. CDR3 size: 14 residues. V gave up 5 bases and J gave up 8 bases; unmatched junction bases: 8. The CDR3 DNA reads as TGTGCCAGCAGTGTGGACAGGGTGTTGGATGAGCAGTTCTTC. Its protein is CASSVDRVLDEQFF.

The J gene is TRBJ1-6, the V gene TRBV5-6; D remains ambiguous. This CDR3 is 16 amino acids long. Deletions cut 1 base from V and 0 bases from J, with 8 bases between. Germline CDR1 SGHDT, CDR2 YYEEEE. The CDR3 DNA follows: TGTGCCAGCAGCTTGCGGGTTAGCTCCTATAATTCACCCCTCCACTTT. Its protein is CASSLRVSSYNSPLHF.

CDR3 in amino acids: CASSRGGPNTEAFF. CDR3 bases: TGTGCCAGCTCCCGGGGGGGGCCGAACACTGAAGCTTTCTTT. The V gene is TRBV18, the J gene TRBJ1-1, with D tentatively TRBD1 (6 bases). V lost 6 bases to trimming and J lost 1 base, with 12 bases between them. CDR3 length: 14 amino acids. The germline gives CDR1 KGHSH, CDR2 LQKENI.

V gene TRBV2 combines with J gene TRBJ1-6, with D perhaps matching TRBD1 (5 bases). Germline V lookup: CDR1 SNHLY, CDR2 FYNNEI. Trimming cost V 6 bases and J 6 bases, with 18 bases left between them. The CDR3 runs to 16 residues. DNA of the CDR3: TGTGCCAGCAGGGCCCGTTTTGGGGCTGGTAATTCACCCCTCCACTTT. Amino acids: CASRARFGAGNSPLHF.

The rearrangement joins TRBV5-4 to TRBJ1-1; possible D gene TRBD1, 6 bases. The CDR3 is 13 residues long. Germline CDR1 is SGHNT and CDR2 is YYREEE (reference sequence). Trimming stripped 0 bases from V and 11 bases from J, with 14 bases between. CDR3 loop: CASSLDGGGGAFF. The CDR3 DNA sequence: TGTGCCAGCAGCTTGGACGGGGGCGGGGGTGCTTTCTTT.

V gene TRBV6-5 combines with J gene TRBJ1-1; TRBD1 agrees at 10 bases. After removal of 6 bases from V and 8 bases from J, the junction contained 6 bases not matched to a gene. The germline V gene encodes CDR1 MNHEY and CDR2 SVGAGI. This CDR3 has 13 amino acids. The CDR3 DNA reads as TGTGCCAGCAGCTCGGGACAGGGGAAGGAAGCTTTCTTT. Protein sequence: CASSSGQGKEAFF.

This clone was detected only once. V and J are TRBV19 and TRBJ1-1; 8 bases line up with TRBD1. Germline V gene lookup returns CDR1 LNHDA and CDR2 SQIVND (reference sequence). V shed 7 bases and J 4 bases; nucleotides not matched to a gene: 8. CDR3 size: 14 residues. The CDR3 loop reads CASTKTGVGTEAFF. CDR3 nucleotides: TGTGCCAGTACCAAGACAGGGGTGGGCACTGAAGCTTTCTTT.